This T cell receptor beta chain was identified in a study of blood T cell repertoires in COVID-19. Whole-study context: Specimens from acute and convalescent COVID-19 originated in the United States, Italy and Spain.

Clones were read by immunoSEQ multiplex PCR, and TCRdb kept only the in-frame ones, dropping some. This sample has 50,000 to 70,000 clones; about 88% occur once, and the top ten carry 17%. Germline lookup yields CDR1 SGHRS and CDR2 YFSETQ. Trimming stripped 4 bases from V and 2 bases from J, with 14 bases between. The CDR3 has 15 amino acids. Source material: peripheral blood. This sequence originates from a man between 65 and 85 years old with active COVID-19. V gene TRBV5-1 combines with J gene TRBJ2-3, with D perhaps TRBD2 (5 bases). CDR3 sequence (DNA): TGCGCCAGCAGCCATAGCGATGCCTCCACAGATACGCAGTATTTT. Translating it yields CASSHSDASTDTQYF.